The present entry profiles one TCR beta chain with its context. Its antigen is still unknown. Reading the germline V gene gives CDR1 SGDLS and CDR2 YYNGEE. The CDR3, from cysteine to phenylalanine, totals 15 residues. The read is trimmed to its CDR3 DNA, 45 bases read in frame from base 1. The junction shows trimming of 0 bases on V and 6 bases on J, plus 12 bases between the germline ends. The sample belongs to a study of cytomegalovirus exposure and HLA in healthy donors (dated by TCRdb to 2016 to 2017). Describing the broader study: An earlier analysis of 587 of the donors reported 250 to 300 Gb of sequence data and approximately 110 million unique TCR beta sequences from 150 million to 200 million T cells. Roughly 290 gigabases of sequencing data and around 80 million unique TCR sequences made up an early release that covered several hundred HLA-typed donors. The genetic ancestry cluster associated with self-reported Caucasian donors included around 76% of the 350 to 500 genotyped donors. The study was designed to test whether signatures of past pathogen exposure could be identified by cataloging public T cell receptors. Using immunosequencing, the study profiled T cell repertoires from around 680 subjects and related those repertoires to cytomegalovirus serostatus. In addition to the first cohort of 500 to 850 subjects, a separate validation cohort of under 150 different subjects was used. The study combined high-throughput TCR immunosequencing, statistical association of individual TCRs with disease status, and machine learning to predict cytomegalovirus infection status. In a later analysis, previously published TCR beta repertoires from several hundred donors were re-analyzed and high-resolution HLA genotyping was added so that TCR occurrence patterns could be studied. The later analysis used no new phenotypic data to find candidate immune exposures, relying instead on TCR beta sequences and their occurrence across donors. An earlier analysis of fewer than 750 of the donors used high-throughput TCR beta sequencing to judge whether each TCR beta V gene segment behaved as functional or pseudogenic. Donor age, sex, ethnicity and CMV serostatus were compiled alongside the repertoire data. In a later genetic analysis, genome-wide SNP genotypes for about three fifths of the roughly 670 donors were used, and that subset was treated as a discovery cohort. Every discovery cohort repertoire had been produced on one sequencing platform. HLA typing included class I and class II loci at four-digit resolution. The number of donors typed differed by locus, with roughly 620-630 for A, B, C, DRB1 and DQB1, approximately 500 for DQA1, some 570 for DPA1, and roughly 450 for DPB1. Because of strong linkage in the cohort, roughly five DR-DQ haplotypes were treated as single units for association and clustering. On average, 235,054 unique TCR beta nucleotide sequences were sequenced per donor among fewer than 500 genotyped donors of the cohort, with 15% to 20% of those sequences being non-productive.

Library construction relied on the immunoSEQ multiplex PCR assay. For the multiplex PCR, a mixture combining 60 forward primers for TCR Vbeta segments and 13 reverse primers for TCR Jbeta segments was used. The CDR3 region of rearranged TCR beta genes was amplified from genomic DNA with a multiplex PCR assay. The Illumina HiSeq System was used to sequence the amplified TCR beta libraries as 87-base-pair reads. Per the original workflow: A later analysis tallied tens of millions of unique TCR beta chains across the 666 repertoires, and about 12 million of those chains were shared by two or more donors. Raw reads were error-corrected and collapsed into unique sequences with a nearest-neighbor algorithm that merged closely related sequences to remove PCR and sequencing errors. Alignment of CDR3 sequences to IMGT reference sequences was used to assign V, D and J gene segments. For a sequence to be retained, a match of at least six nucleotides to both a V gene segment and a J gene segment was required. Rearrangements were called productive when the CDR3 lacked stop codons and stayed in frame with V and J; all others were non-productive. Following IMGT convention, CDR3 was defined as the stretch from the second conserved V-encoded cysteine up to the conserved J-encoded phenylalanine. The earlier analysis of about 590 of the donors excluded sequences that lacked an unambiguous match to a single V gene segment. An earlier analysis of some 500 of the donors classified V segments as functional when productive rearrangements were above 56.7% and as segregating when the standard deviation between donors was above 5%. A statistical classification framework was built to diagnose cytomegalovirus status from the catalog of TCR beta chain sequences. A later analysis assigned V and J genes by comparing TCR nucleotide sequences with IMGT/GENE-DB human TR gene sequences. The TCRdist pipeline was used in a later analysis to assign CDR3 sequences and most-parsimonious VDJ recombination scenarios. A later analysis defined each TCR beta chain by its CDR3 amino acid sequence plus V-gene family, and excluded reads lacking a unique V-gene family. To address suspected cross-contamination and a sequencing artifact, a later analysis removed 450 to 700 highly shared, low-generation-probability nucleotide sequences. In a later analysis, a clonal expansion index was calculated for each public chain from normalized within-repertoire ranks of inferred template counts. In a later analysis, generation probabilities were computed with a VDJ recombination model fitted to out-of-frame rearrangements, and the resulting probabilities were checked against IGoR. In a later analysis, TCR-TCR, TCR-HLA and TCR-CMV co-occurrence was scored with hypergeometric tests, and a repertoire-size bias correction was applied to TCR pairs. A later analysis estimated false discovery rates by permuting HLA or CMV assignments 20 times. A later analysis grouped co-occurring TCRs with DBSCAN, adding TCRdist sequence similarity when clustering within HLA-allele-positive subsets. For co-occurrence clustering, repertoires with fewer than 30,000 or more than 120,000 public chains were excluded, along with roughly five repertoires with anomalous nucleotide sharing. TCRdb provides this immuneACCESS table in a form limited to in-frame rearrangements. Some clones are lacking; in checked studies, under half of them reflect an unresolved V gene, and why the rest are absent is not known. The V and J calls and clone size are taken from that table; D and trimming were inferred from the DNA. The record for this sample contains about 130,000 clones. The leading ten clones occupy 2.5% to 3% of the sample.

Overall study results and their limits: Sequencing depth was assumed to be roughly uniform across donors in the presence/absence analyses, though that assumption may not hold. An association between a missense DCLRE1C variant and V-gene and J-gene trimming of TCR beta chains was found in a later genetic analysis and replicated in an independent cohort. Broadly in line with IMGT annotations, most TCR beta V segments showed up in productive rearrangements about 87% or about 30% of the time in an earlier analysis of a few hundred of the donors. It was suggested by the authors that the approach could potentially be generalized to other disease states and immunological phenotypes. Cytomegalovirus status was reported to be diagnosed by the classifier with high specificity and sensitivity in both the original and validation cohorts. In a later genetic analysis, fewer N-insertions in productive TCRs were reported among donors in an Asian-associated ancestry cluster than the roughly 700-donor mean. Linkage disequilibrium might explain the correlated functional status among segregating V segments, but an unknown experimental factor could not be ruled out. A cluster of highly shared sequence variants was judged likely to represent a technical artifact of the sequencing pipeline. Across donors, most TCR sequences were observed very rarely, whereas some public TCRs were present in many individuals. A later analysis associated some 17,000 TCR beta sequences with specific HLA alleles at a false discovery rate of 0.05. This cohort had only TCR beta chains sequenced, and the lack of alpha or paired-chain data limited which features could be detected. In vitro tests confirmed that a few of the cytomegalovirus-associated TCR beta chains recognize cytomegalovirus antigens. In a later analysis, several top co-occurrence clusters were reported to appear linked to parvovirus B19, influenza, CMV and Epstein-Barr virus. Immune exposure information for the cohort was limited to CMV serostatus. A later analysis found that TCR association rates varied across HLA loci, with DRB1 alleles showing the most associated TCRs and HLA-C alleles the fewest. Most CMV-associated TCR beta chains appeared to be HLA-restricted in a later analysis, and the HLA associations seemed to be driven largely by CMV exposure. Some IMGT-functional V segments, including TRBV6-2 and TRBV6-3, could not be told apart with the 87-base-pair reads, so those segments were excluded. In a later analysis, HLA-associated TCR beta chains were found to be more clonally expanded and to have lower generation probabilities than equally common non-associated chains. Assigning TCR associations to individual alleles was difficult when HLA alleles, especially DR and DQ, strongly co-occurred. A further reported finding was that TCR beta sequences accurately predicted the HLA-A and HLA-B alleles for most subjects in the first cohort. Because some donors lacked HLA typing at each locus, the association tests relied only on the typed subset. A total of 150 or so TCR beta chains were listed by the study as associated with cytomegalovirus. Because counts were too low, seventeen rarely observed V segments, including chromosome 9 orphons, were excluded from the earlier analysis of a few hundred of the donors.

The cohort consisted of 600 to 750 healthy bone marrow donors. Cohort members were all nominally healthy when sampled, although unrecorded immune exposures were likely present. The donor was CMV seronegative and was included in the group of several hundred seronegative cohort members. A peripheral blood sample was collected from each donor, and TCR beta sequencing was performed on peripheral blood mononuclear cells. The Qiagen DNeasy Blood Extraction Kit was used to extract genomic DNA from the blood cell samples. This receptor was taken from a man under 40 in good health and CMV-seronegative. In this chain, TRBV9 is recombined with TRBJ2-2, with TRBD1 perhaps the D gene, on 5 matching bases. Source material: PBMCs. The nucleotide sequence is given as TGTGCCAGCAGCGTAGCAGGGCATAGGGCCGGGGAGCTGTTTTTT. Its product reads: CASSVAGHRAGELFF.